The clone carrying this T cell receptor (beta chain) was seen repeatedly, ten times or more. Its antigen is not identified. Unique molecular identifiers were incorporated during preparation of the TCRbeta library. In TCRdb, the PCR reads were re-called with MiXCR into one record per CDR3 protein. The sample lists roughly 250,000 distinct CDR3 sequences, 6.5% to 9% occurring once. These data belong to a study of T-cell reconstitution after alpha-beta-depleted transplantation in children. General observations from the study: After transplant, at about two months, alpha-beta T cells were reportedly derived from several hundred expanded graft clones.

V lost 4 bases to trimming and J lost 2 bases, with 6 bases between them. The CDR3 extends over 12 amino acids. CDR1 and CDR2 (germline): DFQATT, SNEGSKA (reference sequence). The sequence was collected from a male patient under 18 who had a stem cell transplant for acute lymphoblastic leukemia, so the T cells may come from the graft donor. The sample consisted of PBMCs, mostly from graft donor cells, taken 180 days after TCRalphabeta/CD19-depleted stem cell transplant. This sequence joins TRBV20-1 and TRBJ1-5, with unresolved D. CDR3 residues: CSAKEGNQPQHF. Written as DNA, the CDR3 is TGCAGTGCTAAGGAGGGCAATCAGCCCCAGCATTTT.